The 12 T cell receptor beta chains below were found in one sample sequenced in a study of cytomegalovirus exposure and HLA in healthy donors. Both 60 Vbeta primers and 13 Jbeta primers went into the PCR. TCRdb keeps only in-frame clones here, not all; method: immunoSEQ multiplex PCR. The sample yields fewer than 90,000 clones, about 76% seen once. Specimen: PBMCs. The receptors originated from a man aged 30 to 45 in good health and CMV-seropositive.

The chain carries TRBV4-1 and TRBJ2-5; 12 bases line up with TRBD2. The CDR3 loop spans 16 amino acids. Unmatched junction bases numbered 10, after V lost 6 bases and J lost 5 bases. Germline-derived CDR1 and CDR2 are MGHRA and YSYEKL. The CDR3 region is CASRATTSGGPETQYF. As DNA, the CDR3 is TGCGCCAGCAGGGCCACGACTAGCGGGGGTCCGGAGACCCAGTACTTC.

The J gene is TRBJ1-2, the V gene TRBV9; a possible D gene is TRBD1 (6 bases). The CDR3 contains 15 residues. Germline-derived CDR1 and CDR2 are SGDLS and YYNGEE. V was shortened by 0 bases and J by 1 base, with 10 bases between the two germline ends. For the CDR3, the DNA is TGTGCCAGCAGCGTAGCCCAGGGGCTTAACTATGGCTACACCTTC. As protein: CASSVAQGLNYGYTF.

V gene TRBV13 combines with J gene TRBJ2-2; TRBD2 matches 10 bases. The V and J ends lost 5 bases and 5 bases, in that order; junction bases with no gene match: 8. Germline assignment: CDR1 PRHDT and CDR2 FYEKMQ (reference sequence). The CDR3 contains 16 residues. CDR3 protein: CASSKSGGALTGELFF. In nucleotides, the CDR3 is TGTGCCAGCAGCAAAAGCGGGGGGGCGCTTACCGGGGAGCTGTTTTTT.

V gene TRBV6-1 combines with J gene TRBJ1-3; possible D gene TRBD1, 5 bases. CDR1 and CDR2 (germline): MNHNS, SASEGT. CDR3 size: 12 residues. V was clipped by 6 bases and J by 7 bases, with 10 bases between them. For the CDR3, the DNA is TGTGCCAGCAGGGCGTCAGGGAACACCATATATTTT. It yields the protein CASRASGNTIYF.

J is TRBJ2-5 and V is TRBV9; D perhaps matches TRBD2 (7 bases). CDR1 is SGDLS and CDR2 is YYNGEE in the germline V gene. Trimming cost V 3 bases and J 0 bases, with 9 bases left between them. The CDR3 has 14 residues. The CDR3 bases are TGTGCCAGCAGCGACGGGGGGCACCAAGAGACCCAGTACTTC. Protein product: CASSDGGHQETQYF.

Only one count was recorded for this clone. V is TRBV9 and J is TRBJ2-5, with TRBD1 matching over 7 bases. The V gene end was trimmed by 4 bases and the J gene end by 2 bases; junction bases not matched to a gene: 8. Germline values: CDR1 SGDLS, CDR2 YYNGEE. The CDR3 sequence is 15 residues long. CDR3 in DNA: TGTGCCAGCAGCCTTGGACAGGTTCTACAAGAGACCCAGTACTTC. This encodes CASSLGQVLQETQYF.

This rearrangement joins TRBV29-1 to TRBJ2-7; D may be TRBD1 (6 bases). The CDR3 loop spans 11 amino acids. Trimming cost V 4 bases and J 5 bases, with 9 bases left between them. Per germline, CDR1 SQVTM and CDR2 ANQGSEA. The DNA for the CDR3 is TGCAGCGTTGGGGGGCCGGACGAGCAGTACTTC. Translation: CSVGGPDEQYF.

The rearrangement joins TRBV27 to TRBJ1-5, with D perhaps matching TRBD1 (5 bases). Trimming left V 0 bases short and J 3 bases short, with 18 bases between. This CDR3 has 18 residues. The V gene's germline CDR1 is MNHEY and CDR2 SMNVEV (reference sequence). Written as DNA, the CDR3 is TGTGCCAGCAGTTTATCAAATCGTCTACGACAGAACAATCAGCCCCAGCATTTT. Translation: CASSLSNRLRQNNQPQHF.

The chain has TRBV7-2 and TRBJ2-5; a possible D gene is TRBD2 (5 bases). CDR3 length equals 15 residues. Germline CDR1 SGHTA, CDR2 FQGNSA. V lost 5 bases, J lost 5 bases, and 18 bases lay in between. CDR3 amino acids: CASSGLASLRETQYF. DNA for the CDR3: TGTGCCAGCAGCGGGCTAGCTTCTCTTAGGGAGACCCAGTACTTC.

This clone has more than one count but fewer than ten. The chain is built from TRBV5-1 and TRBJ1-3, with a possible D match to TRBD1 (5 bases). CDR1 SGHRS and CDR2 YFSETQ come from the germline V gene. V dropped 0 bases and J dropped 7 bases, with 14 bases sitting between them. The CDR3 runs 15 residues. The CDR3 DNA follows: TGCGCCAGCAGCTTGGCGGCAGGGTTGAGTAACACCATATATTTT. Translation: CASSLAAGLSNTIYF.

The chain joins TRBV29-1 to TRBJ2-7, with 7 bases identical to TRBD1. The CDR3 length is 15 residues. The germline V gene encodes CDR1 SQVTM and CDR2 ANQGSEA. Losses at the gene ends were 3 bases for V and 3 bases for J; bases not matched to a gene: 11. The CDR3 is CSVESGQGELYEQYF. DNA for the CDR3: TGCAGCGTTGAGTCCGGCCAGGGGGAACTCTACGAGCAGTACTTC.

CDR3 in amino acids: CASSQPLPGTANTEAFF. DNA of the CDR3: TGTGCCAGCAGTCAACCCCTCCCCGGGACAGCGAACACTGAAGCTTTCTTT. The genes are TRBV27 and TRBJ1-1; the match to TRBD1 covers 7 bases. Germline trimming cut 5 bases from V and 1 base from J; bases unmatched to any gene: 13. Germline CDR1 and CDR2: MNHEY and SMNVEV (reference sequence). The CDR3 has 17 amino acids.